In this sample, the clone carrying this TCR beta chain turned up many times. Its cognate antigen is unknown. V trimming: 3 bases; J trimming: 2 bases; junction bases outside the gene matches: 7. The CDR3 extends over 15 amino acids. MiXCR, applied by TCRdb to the 5' RACE reads, yields one record per CDR3 protein. Among approximately 500,000 distinct CDR3 sequences listed, about 13% were seen once. The data belong to a study of CD8 T cells in ankylosing spondylitis. Notes on the study in general: A TCR beta motif made of several highly homologous variants seemed typical of ankylosing spondylitis blood. Reported data indicate significant enrichment of disease-linked clones within matched ankylosing spondylitis synovial fluid.

This sequence joins TRBV12-3 or TRBV12-4 and TRBJ2-7; 7 nucleotides match TRBD1. This clonotype was sampled from a male donor with ankylosing spondylitis. The sequenced sample was blood, either unsorted or a sorted T cell fraction (not recorded which). The CDR3, as DNA: TGTGCCAGCAGTTTGAGACAGGGCAGCGCCTACGAGCAGTACTTC. Residues: CASSLRQGSAYEQYF.